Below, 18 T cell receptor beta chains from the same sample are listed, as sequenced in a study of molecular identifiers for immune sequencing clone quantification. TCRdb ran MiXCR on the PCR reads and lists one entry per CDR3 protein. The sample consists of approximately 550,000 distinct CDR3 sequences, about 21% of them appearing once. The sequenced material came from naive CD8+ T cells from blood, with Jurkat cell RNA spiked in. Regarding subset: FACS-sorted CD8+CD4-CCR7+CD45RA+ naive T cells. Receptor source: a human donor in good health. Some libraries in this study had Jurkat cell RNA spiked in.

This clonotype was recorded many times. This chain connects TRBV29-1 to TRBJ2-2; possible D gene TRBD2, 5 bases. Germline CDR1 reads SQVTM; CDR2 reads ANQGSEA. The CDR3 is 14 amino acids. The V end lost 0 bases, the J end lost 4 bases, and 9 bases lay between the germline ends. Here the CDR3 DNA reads TGCAGCGTTGAAGATGACCGGGGCACCGGGGAGCTGTTTTTT. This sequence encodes CSVEDDRGTGELFF.

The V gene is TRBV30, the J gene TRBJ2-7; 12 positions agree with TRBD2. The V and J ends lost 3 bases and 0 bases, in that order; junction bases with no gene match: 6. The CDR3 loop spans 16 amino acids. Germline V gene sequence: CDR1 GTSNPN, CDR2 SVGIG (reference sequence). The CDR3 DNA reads TGTGCCTGGAGCGAAGGACTAGCGGGGTACTCCTACGAGCAGTACTTC. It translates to CAWSEGLAGYSYEQYF.

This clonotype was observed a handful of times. The CDR3 protein is CASSYGRLGSYEQYF. Written as DNA, the CDR3 is TGTGCCAGCAGTTATGGGCGCTTGGGTTCGTACGAGCAGTACTTC. The gene calls are TRBV6-2 or TRBV6-3 and TRBJ2-7; D is uncertain. This CDR3 has 15 amino acids. V lost 3 bases, J lost 4 bases, and 16 bases lay in between. Germline values: CDR1 MNHEY, CDR2 SVGEGT.

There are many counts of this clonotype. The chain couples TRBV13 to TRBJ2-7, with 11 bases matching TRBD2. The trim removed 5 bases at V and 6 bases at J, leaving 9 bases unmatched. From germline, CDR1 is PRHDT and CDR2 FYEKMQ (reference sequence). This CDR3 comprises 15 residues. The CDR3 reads CASSILAGGPGEQYF. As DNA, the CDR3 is TGTGCCAGCAGCATATTAGCGGGGGGGCCTGGCGAGCAGTACTTC. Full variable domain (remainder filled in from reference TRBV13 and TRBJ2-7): AAGVIQSPRHLIKEKRETATLKCYPIPRHDTVYWYQQGPGQDPQFLISFYEKMQSDKGSIPDRFSAQQFSDYHSELNMSSLELGDSALYFCASSILAGGPGEQYFGPGTRLTVT.

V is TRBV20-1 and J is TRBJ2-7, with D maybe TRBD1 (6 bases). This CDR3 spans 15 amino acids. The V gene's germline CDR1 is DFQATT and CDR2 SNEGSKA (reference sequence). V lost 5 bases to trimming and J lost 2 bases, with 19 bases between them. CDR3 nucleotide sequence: TGCAGTGCTGGATCGGGACATGATACCCCCTACGAGCAGTACTTC. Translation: CSAGSGHDTPYEQYF.

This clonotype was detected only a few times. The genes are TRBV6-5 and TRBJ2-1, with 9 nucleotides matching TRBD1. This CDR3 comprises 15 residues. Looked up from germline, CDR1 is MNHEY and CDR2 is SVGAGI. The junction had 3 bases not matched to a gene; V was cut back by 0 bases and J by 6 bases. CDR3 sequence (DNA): TGTGCCAGCAGTTACTCGGGACAGGGAGCCAATGAGCAGTTCTTC. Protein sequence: CASSYSGQGANEQFF.

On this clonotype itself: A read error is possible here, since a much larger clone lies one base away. The CDR3 DNA reads as TGTGCCAGCGGTTTACAGGGGGCCTCCGAGCAGTACTTC. Protein sequence: CASGLQGASEQYF. This rearrangement joins TRBV6-2 or TRBV6-3 to TRBJ2-7; TRBD1 agrees at 9 bases. V dropped 8 bases and J dropped 6; count of bases not matched to a gene: 8. The CDR3 contains 13 residues. Per germline, CDR1 MNHEY and CDR2 SVGEGT.

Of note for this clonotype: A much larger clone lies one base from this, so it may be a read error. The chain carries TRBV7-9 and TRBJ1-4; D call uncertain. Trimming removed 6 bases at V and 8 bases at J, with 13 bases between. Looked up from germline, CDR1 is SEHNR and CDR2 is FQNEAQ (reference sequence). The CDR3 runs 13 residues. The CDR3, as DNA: TGTGCCAGCAGTTCAACGGGTAACGAAAAACTGTTTTTT. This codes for CASSSTGNEKLFF.

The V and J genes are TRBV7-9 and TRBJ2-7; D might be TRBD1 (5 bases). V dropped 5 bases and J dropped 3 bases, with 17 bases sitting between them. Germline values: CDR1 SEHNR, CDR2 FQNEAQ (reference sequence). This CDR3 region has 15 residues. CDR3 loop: CASSPNQDSLYEQYF. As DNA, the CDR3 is TGTGCCAGCAGCCCTAACCAAGACAGTCTCTACGAGCAGTACTTC.

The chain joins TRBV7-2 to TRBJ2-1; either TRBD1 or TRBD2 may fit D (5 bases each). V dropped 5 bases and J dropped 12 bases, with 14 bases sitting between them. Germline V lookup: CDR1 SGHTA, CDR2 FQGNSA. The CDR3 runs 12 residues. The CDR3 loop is CASSTWGNWQFF. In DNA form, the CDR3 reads TGTGCCAGCAGCACATGGGGGAATTGGCAGTTCTTC.

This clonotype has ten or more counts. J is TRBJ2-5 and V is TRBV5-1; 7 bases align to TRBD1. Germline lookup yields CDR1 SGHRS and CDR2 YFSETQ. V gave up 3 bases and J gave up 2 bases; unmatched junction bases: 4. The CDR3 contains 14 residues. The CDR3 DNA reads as TGCGCCAGCAGCTACTCGGGACAGCAAGAGACCCAGTACTTC. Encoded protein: CASSYSGQQETQYF. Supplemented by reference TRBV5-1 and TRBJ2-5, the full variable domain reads KAGVTQTPRYLIKTRGQQVTLSCSPISGHRSVSWYQQTPGQGLQFLFEYFSETQRNKGNFPGRFSGRQFSNSRSEMNVSTLELGDSALYLCASSYSGQQETQYFGPGTRLLVL.

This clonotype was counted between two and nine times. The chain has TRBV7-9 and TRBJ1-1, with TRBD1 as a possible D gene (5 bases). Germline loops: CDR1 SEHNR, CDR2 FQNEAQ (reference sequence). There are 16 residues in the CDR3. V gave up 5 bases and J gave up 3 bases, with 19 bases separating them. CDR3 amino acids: CASSLGDLASDTEAFF. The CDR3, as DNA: TGTGCCAGCAGCCTAGGGGACTTAGCCTCGGACACTGAAGCTTTCTTT.

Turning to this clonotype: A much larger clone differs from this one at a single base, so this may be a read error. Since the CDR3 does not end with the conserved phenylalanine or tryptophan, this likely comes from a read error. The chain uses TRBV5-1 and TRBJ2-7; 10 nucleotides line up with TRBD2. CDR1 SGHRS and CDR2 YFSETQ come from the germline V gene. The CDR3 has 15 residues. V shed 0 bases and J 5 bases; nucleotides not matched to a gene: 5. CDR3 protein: CASSLGGTSAHEQYL. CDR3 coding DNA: TGCGCCAGCAGCTTGGGAGGGACTAGCGCCCACGAGCAGTACCTC.

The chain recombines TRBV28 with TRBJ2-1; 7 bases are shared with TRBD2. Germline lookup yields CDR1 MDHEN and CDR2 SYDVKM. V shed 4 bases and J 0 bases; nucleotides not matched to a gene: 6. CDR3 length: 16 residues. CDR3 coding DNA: TGTGCCAGCAGTTCTCCCCGGGACTACTCCTACAATGAGCAGTTCTTC. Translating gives CASSSPRDYSYNEQFF.

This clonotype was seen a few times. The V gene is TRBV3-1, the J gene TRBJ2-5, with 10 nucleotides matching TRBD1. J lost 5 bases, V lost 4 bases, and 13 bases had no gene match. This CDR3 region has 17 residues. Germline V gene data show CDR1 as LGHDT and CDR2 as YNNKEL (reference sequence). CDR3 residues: CASSRTHGTGDWETQYF. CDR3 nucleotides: TGTGCCAGCAGCCGGACCCACGGGACAGGGGATTGGGAGACCCAGTACTTC.

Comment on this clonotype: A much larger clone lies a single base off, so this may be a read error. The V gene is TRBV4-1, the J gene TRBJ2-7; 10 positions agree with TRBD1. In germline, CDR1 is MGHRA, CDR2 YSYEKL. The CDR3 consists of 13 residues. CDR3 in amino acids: CATGWDRGYGQYF. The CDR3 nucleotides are TGCGCCACTGGGTGGGACAGGGGCTACGGGCAGTACTTC.

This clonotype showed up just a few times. CDR3 nucleotide sequence: TGCGCCAGCAGCCAAGCTGTGGGACTGTGGAACACTGAAGCTTTCTTT. Its translation is CASSQAVGLWNTEAFF. This chain joins TRBV4-3 and TRBJ1-1; the D gene is possibly TRBD1 (5 bases). Trimming left V 1 base short and J 1 base short, with 13 bases between. The CDR3 consists of 16 residues. The germline V gene encodes CDR1 LGHNA and CDR2 YSLEER.

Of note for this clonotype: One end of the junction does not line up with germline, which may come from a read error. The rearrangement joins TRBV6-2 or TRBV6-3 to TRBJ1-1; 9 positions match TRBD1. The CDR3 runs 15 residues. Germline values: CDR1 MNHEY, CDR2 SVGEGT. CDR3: CACRHTGTGYTEAFF. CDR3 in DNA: TGTGCCTGCAGACACACCGGGACAGGGTACACTGAAGCTTTCTTT.